The 14 T cell receptor beta chains in this list originate from one sample, sequenced in a study of somatic mutations in cytotoxic T cells in rheumatoid arthritis. The repertoire was sequenced with immunoSEQ multiplex PCR; TCRdb's copy has only in-frame clones and lacks some. The table has 3,500 to 5,000 clones, approximately 93% seen once. Sequencing used CD8+ T cells sorted from blood. These receptor sequences come from a woman aged 60-70 years with rheumatoid arthritis.

This clone has more than one count but fewer than ten. This sequence joins TRBV10-3 and TRBJ2-7; 7 bases are a match to TRBD2. Germline trimming cut 2 bases from V and 9 bases from J; bases unmatched to any gene: 7. The CDR3 sequence is 13 residues long. Germline-derived CDR1 and CDR2 are ENHRY and SYGVKD. The CDR3 coding sequence is TGTGCCATCAGTGAGACGGGACTAATCGGGCAGTACGTC. This sequence encodes CAISETGLIGQYV.

The chain joins TRBV9 to TRBJ2-3; perhaps TRBD2 as D (6 bases). This CDR3 has 17 residues. Per the germline V gene, CDR1 is SGDLS and CDR2 is YYNGEE. V dropped 4 bases and J dropped 2 bases, with 20 bases sitting between them. The CDR3 loop reads CASSPGAGLHVTDTQYF. In nucleotides, the CDR3 is TGTGCCAGCAGCCCCGGTGCGGGACTGCATGTCACAGATACGCAGTATTTT.

In DNA, the CDR3 is TGTGCCAGCAGCTCTCGCCTAGAGGGCCTCAATGAGCAGTTCTTC. Amino acid sequence: CASSSRLEGLNEQFF. The chain combines TRBV5-8 with TRBJ2-1; D may be TRBD2 (5 bases). Germline loops: CDR1 SGHTS, CDR2 YDEGEE. Trimming stripped 3 bases from V and 6 bases from J, with 16 bases between. This CDR3 region has 15 residues. Full variable domain (missing parts from reference TRBV5-8 and TRBJ2-1): EAGVTQSPTHLIKTRGQQATLRCSPISGHTSVYWYQQALGLGLQFLLWYDEGEERNRGNFPPRFSGRQFPNYSSELNVNALELEDSALYLCASSSRLEGLNEQFFGPGTRLTVL.

This rearrangement joins TRBV4-1 to TRBJ2-1, with TRBD1 matching over 9 bases. V gave up 0 bases and J gave up 7 bases; unmatched junction bases: 7. The CDR3 has 16 residues. Per germline, CDR1 MGHRA and CDR2 YSYEKL. CDR3 residues: CASSQDSAQGANEQFF. CDR3 nucleotide sequence: TGCGCCAGCAGCCAAGATTCCGCACAGGGGGCTAATGAGCAGTTCTTC.

This clone came up once. The junction and the germline gene differ at one end; a read error may be behind it. This sample includes further DNA sequences coding for the same CDR3. The chain links TRBV4-2 to TRBJ1-6, with 8 bases aligning to TRBD1. The CDR3 runs 17 residues. CDR1 is LGHNA, CDR2 YNFKEQ, per germline. The CDR3 nucleotides are TGTGCCAGCAGCCAAGGGACAGGGCCCTTCTATAATTCCCCCCTCCACTTT. This sequence encodes CASSQGTGPFYNSPLHF.

This sequence joins TRBV10-2 and TRBJ2-3, with TRBD1 matching over 10 bases. Trimming at V came to 7 bases and at J to 3 bases, leaving 10 bases not matched to a gene. This CDR3 comprises 16 residues. The V gene's germline CDR1 is WSHSY and CDR2 SAAADI. The DNA of the CDR3 is TGCGCCAGCATTTCAGACAGGGGGCGAGGGACAGATACGCAGTATTTT. The encoded protein is CASISDRGRGTDTQYF.

The J gene is TRBJ2-7, the V gene TRBV5-1; 11 nucleotides agree with TRBD1. From germline, CDR1 is SGHRS and CDR2 YFSETQ. This CDR3 is built from 15 residues. V was pared by 3 bases and J by 0 bases, with 2 bases of the junction left unmatched. CDR3 DNA: TGCGCCAGCAGCTGGGGGACAGGGGGCTCCTACGAGCAGTACGTC. Its protein is CASSWGTGGSYEQYV.

The chain couples TRBV13 to TRBJ2-1; 10 bases match TRBD2. J lost 8 bases, V lost 5 bases, and 9 bases had no gene match. CDR3 length: 15 amino acids. Germline values: CDR1 PRHDT, CDR2 FYEKMQ (reference sequence). In nucleotides, the CDR3 is TGTGCCAGCAGCGATCCTAGCGGGAGTCTAGATGAGCAGTTCTTC. The encoded protein is CASSDPSGSLDEQFF.

This sequence joins TRBV6-6 and TRBJ1-3; no clear D. CDR3 size: 16 residues. Per germline, CDR1 MNHNY and CDR2 SVGAGI (reference sequence). Trimming cost V 0 bases and J 4 bases, with 13 bases left between them. The CDR3 DNA sequence: TGTGCCAGCAGTTACTCGGGGAGATCGGCAGGAAACACCATATATTTT. It specifies CASSYSGRSAGNTIYF.

The V gene is TRBV11-2, the J gene TRBJ1-2, with 7 positions matching TRBD1. V was pared by 1 base and J by 7 bases, with 6 bases of the junction left unmatched. There are 14 residues in the CDR3. Per the germline V gene, CDR1 is SGHAT and CDR2 is FQNNGV. CDR3 residues: CASSLVYTGAGYTF. CDR3 in DNA: TGTGCCAGCAGCTTAGTGTACACAGGGGCTGGCTACACCTTC.

The CDR3 coding sequence is TGTGCCAGCCGCCCCGGGACAGGACCACGGCAGTACTTC. The encoded protein is CASRPGTGPRQYF. The chain combines TRBV2 with TRBJ2-7, with 8 positions matching TRBD1. This CDR3 contains 13 residues. The germline CDR1 and CDR2 sequences are SNHLY and FYNNEI. V lost 8 bases, J lost 9 bases, and 12 bases stayed unmatched.

This chain joins TRBV11-3 and TRBJ2-1; 9 nucleotides line up with TRBD1. The CDR3 has 16 amino acids. The germline V gene has CDR1 SGHNT and CDR2 YENEEA. Germline trimming cut 5 bases from V and 4 bases from J; bases unmatched to any gene: 9. This chain's CDR3 is CASSRFPGQGYNEQFF. Written as DNA, the CDR3 is TGTGCCAGCAGCCGTTTCCCGGGACAGGGATACAATGAGCAGTTCTTC.

The chain has TRBV11-2 and TRBJ2-5, with 10 bases that match TRBD2. The germline CDR1 and CDR2 sequences are SGHAT and FQNNGV. V lost 5 bases to trimming and J lost 6 bases; unmatched junction nucleotides: 9. The CDR3 has 15 residues. The CDR3 spells CASSRTSGQGKTQYF. The CDR3 DNA is TGTGCCAGCAGCCGGACTAGCGGACAGGGAAAGACCCAGTACTTC.

V gene TRBV9 combines with J gene TRBJ2-3, with TRBD2 as a possible D gene (6 bases). CDR1 and CDR2 from the germline V gene are SGDLS and YYNGEE. V was pared by 0 bases and J by 6 bases, with 8 bases between. This CDR3 is built from 13 residues. As DNA, the CDR3 is TGTGCCAGCAGCGTAGTCAGCGGGGATACGCAGTATTTT. This translates into CASSVVSGDTQYF.